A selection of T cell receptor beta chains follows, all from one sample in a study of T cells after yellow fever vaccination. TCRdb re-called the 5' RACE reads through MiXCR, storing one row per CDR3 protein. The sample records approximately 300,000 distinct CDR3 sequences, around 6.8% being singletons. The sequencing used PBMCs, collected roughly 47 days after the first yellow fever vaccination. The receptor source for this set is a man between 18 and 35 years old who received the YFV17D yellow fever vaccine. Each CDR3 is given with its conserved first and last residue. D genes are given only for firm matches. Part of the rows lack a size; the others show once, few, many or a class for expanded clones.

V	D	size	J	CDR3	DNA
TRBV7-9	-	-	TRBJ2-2	CASSPQLPVGTGELFF	TGTGCCAGCAGCCCCCAGCTCCCCGTGGGGACCGGGGAGCTGTTTTTT
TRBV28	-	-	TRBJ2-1	CASTLGAQRNEQFF	TGTGCCAGCACTCTAGGGGCCCAAAGGAATGAGCAGTTCTTC
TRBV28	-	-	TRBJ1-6	CASSTRWDNSPLHF	TGTGCCAGCAGTACCCGGTGGGATAATTCACCCCTCCACTTT
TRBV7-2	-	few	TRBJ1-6	CASSPNGGDYSPLHF	TGTGCCAGCAGCCCTAACGGGGGAGACTATTCACCCCTCCACTTT
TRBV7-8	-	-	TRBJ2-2	CASSLAVGGGGWTGELFF	TGTGCCAGCAGCTTAGCGGTCGGAGGAGGCGGATGGACCGGGGAGCTGTTTTTT
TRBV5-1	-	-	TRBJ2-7	CASSAGYEQYF	TGCGCCAGCAGCGCAGGGTACGAGCAGTACTTC
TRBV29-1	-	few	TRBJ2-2	CSVAQQNTGELFF	TGCAGCGTTGCACAGCAGAACACCGGGGAGCTGTTTTTT
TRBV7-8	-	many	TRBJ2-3	CASSQTVATSTQYF	TGTGCCAGCAGCCAAACCGTGGCTACTTCTACGCAGTATTTT
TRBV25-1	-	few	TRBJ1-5	CASSEGQSFQPQHF	TGTGCCAGCAGTGAAGGACAGTCGTTTCAGCCCCAGCATTTT
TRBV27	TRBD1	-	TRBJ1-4	CASSLEGAGEKLFF	TGTGCCAGCAGTTTGGAGGGGGCGGGGGAAAAACTGTTTTTT
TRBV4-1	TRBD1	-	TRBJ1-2	CASSRAPPTGDYGYTF	TGCGCCAGCAGCCGCGCGCCCCCGACAGGGGACTATGGCTACACCTTC
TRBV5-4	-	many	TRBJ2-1	CASSFTEYNEQFF	TGTGCCAGCAGCTTTACGGAATACAATGAGCAGTTCTTC
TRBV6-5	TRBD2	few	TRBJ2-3	CASSTSGYTDTQYF	TGTGCCAGCAGTACTAGCGGTTACACAGATACGCAGTATTTT
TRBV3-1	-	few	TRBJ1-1	CASSRGMNTEAFF	TGTGCCAGCAGCAGGGGAATGAACACTGAAGCTTTCTTT
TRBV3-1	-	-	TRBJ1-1	CASSQGKVEAFF	TGTGCCAGCAGCCAGGGAAAGGTTGAAGCTTTCTTT
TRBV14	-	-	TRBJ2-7	CASSQDLSYSYEQYF	TGTGCCAGCAGCCAAGATCTCTCGTACTCCTACGAGCAGTACTTC
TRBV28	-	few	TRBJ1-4	CASRKSSEKLFF	TGTGCCAGCAGGAAATCATCTGAAAAACTGTTTTTT
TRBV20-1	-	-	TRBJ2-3	CSAEGGRGRGTDTQYF	TGCAGTGCTGAAGGGGGTCGTGGGCGGGGCACAGATACGCAGTATTTT
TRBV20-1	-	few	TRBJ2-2	CSARAAGKANTGELFF	TGCAGTGCTAGGGCCGCGGGGAAGGCGAACACCGGGGAGCTGTTTTTT